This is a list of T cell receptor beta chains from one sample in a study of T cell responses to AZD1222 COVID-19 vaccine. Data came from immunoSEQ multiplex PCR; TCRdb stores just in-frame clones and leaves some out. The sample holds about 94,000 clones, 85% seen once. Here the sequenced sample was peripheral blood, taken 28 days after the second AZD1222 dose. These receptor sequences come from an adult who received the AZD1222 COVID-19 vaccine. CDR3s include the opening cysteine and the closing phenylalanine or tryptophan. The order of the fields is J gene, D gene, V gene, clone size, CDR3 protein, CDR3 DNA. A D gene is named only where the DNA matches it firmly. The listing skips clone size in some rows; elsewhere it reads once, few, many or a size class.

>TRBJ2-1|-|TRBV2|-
CASSTGARRDEQFF
TGTGCCAGCAGTACGGGGGCGCGACGCGATGAGCAGTTCTTC
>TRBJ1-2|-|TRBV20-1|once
CSARGAYGYTF
TGCAGTGCTAGAGGGGCCTATGGCTACACCTTC
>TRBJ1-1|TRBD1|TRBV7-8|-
CASSQWTGSMNTEAFF
TGTGCCAGCAGCCAATGGACAGGGAGTATGAACACTGAAGCTTTCTTT
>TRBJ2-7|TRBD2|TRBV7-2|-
CASSLGLAGTSSYEQYF
TGTGCCAGCAGCTTAGGGCTAGCGGGAACTAGCTCCTACGAGCAGTACTTC
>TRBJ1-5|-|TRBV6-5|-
CASSPVGRGGQPQHF
TGTGCCAGCAGTCCGGTGGGACGGGGGGGTCAGCCCCAGCATTTT
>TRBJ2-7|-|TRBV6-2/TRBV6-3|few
CASSYFLTEQYF
TGTGCCAGCAGTTACTTCCTGACCGAGCAGTACTTC
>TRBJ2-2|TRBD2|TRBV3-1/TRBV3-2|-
CASSRAVAGGSELFF
TGTGCCAGCAGCCGAGCAGTAGCGGGAGGTTCGGAGCTGTTTTTT
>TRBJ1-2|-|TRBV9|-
CASSVEELNSYTF
TGTGCCAGCAGCGTAGAGGAACTAAATAGCTACACCTTC
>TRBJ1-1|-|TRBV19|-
CASAPSFVRNTEAFF
TGTGCCAGCGCTCCCTCCTTCGTCAGGAACACTGAAGCTTTCTTT
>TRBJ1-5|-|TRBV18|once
CASSPTGTANRPQHF
TGTGCCAGCTCACCTACCGGGACCGCCAATAGGCCCCAGCATTTT
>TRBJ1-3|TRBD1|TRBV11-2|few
CASTSGGSTIYF
TGTGCCAGCACCTCAGGGGGAAGCACCATATATTTT
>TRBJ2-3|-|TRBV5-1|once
CASSAQGGPDTQYF
TGCGCCAGCAGCGCCCAGGGCGGTCCGGATACGCAGTATTTT
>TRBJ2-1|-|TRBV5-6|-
CASSLARKSSYNEQFF
TGTGCCAGCAGCTTGGCGCGAAAAAGCTCCTACAATGAGCAGTTCTTC
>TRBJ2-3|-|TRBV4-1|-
CASSQRTASTDTQYF
TGCGCCAGCAGCCAGAGGACAGCTAGCACAGATACGCAGTATTTT
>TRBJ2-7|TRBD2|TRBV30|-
CAWSRGLAAEQYF
TGTGCCTGGAGTCGGGGACTAGCAGCCGAGCAGTACTTC
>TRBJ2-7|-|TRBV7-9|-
CASSRFSAYEQYF
TGTGCCAGCAGCCGTTTCTCGGCCTACGAGCAGTACTTC
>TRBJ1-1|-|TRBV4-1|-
CASSQTPGHIEAFF
TGCGCCAGCAGCCAAACCCCCGGACATATTGAAGCTTTCTTT
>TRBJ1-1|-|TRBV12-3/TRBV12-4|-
CASRGMGGTEAFF
TGTGCCAGCAGGGGTATGGGTGGGACTGAAGCTTTCTTT
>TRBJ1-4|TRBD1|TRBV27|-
CASSPYRTGSEKLFF
TGTGCCAGCAGTCCCTATCGGACAGGGTCTGAAAAACTGTTTTTT
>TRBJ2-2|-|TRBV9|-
CASSPTDGGELFF
TGTGCCAGCAGCCCCACCGATGGCGGGGAGCTGTTTTTT
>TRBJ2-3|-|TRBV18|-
CASSPGGGTDTQYF
TGTGCCAGCTCACCAGGAGGGGGAACAGATACGCAGTATTTT
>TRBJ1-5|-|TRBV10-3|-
CAISGGGSVQPQHF
TGTGCCATCAGTGGGGGAGGGTCGGTGCAGCCCCAGCATTTT
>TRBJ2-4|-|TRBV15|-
CATSRDQLLAKNIQYF
TGTGCCACCAGCAGAGACCAGCTGCTAGCCAAAAACATTCAGTACTTC
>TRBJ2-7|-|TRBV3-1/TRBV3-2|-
CASSLSGIREQYF
TGTGCCAGCAGTCTAAGCGGCATACGGGAGCAGTACTTC
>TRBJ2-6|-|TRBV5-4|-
CASSFRGSGANVLTF
TGTGCCAGCAGCTTCAGGGGCTCTGGGGCCAACGTCCTGACTTTC
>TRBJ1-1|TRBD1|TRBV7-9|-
CASRQTGTGGWVTEAFF
TGTGCCAGCAGGCAAACCGGGACAGGGGGTTGGGTCACTGAAGCTTTCTTT
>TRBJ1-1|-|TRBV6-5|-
CASRPGVNTEAFF
TGTGCCAGCAGACCAGGGGTGAACACTGAAGCTTTCTTT
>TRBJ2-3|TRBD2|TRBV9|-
CASSVGLVGTDTQYF
TGTGCCAGCAGCGTTGGACTAGTTGGCACAGATACGCAGTATTTT
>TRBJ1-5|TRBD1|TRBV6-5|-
CASRTDRGEYQPQHF
TGTGCCAGCAGGACGGACAGGGGAGAGTATCAGCCCCAGCATTTT
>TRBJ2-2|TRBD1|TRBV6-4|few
CASSPNSLPGQGITTGELFF
TGTGCCAGCAGTCCCAACTCCCTACCGGGACAGGGGATTACGACCGGGGAGCTGTTTTTT
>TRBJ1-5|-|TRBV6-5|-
CASSYSGTAGQPQHF
TGTGCCAGCAGTTACTCCGGGACCGCTGGACAGCCCCAGCATTTT
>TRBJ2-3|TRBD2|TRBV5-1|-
CASGLAGGIDTQYF
TGCGCCAGCGGACTAGCGGGAGGGATAGATACGCAGTATTTT
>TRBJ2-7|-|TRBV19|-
CASSTAHGGREQYF
TGTGCCAGTAGTACAGCCCACGGAGGGCGCGAGCAGTACTTC
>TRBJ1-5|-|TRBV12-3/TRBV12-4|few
CASSWKNQPQHF
TGTGCCAGCAGTTGGAAGAATCAGCCCCAGCATTTT
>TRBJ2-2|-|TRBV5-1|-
CASSLEPTGELFF
TGCGCCAGCAGCTTGGAGCCCACCGGGGAGCTGTTTTTT
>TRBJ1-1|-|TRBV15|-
CATSRDTATEAFF
TGTGCCACCAGCAGAGATACCGCAACTGAAGCTTTCTTT
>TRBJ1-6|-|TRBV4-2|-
CASSQDPGRTNSPLHF
TGTGCCAGCAGCCAAGATCCGGGGCGTACAAATTCACCCCTCCACTTT
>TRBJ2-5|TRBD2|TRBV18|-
CASSRTGGQETQYF
TGTGCCAGCTCGCGGACGGGGGGCCAAGAGACCCAGTACTTC
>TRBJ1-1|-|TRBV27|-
CASRQNYLGFEAFF
TGTGCCAGCAGACAAAATTATCTAGGGTTTGAAGCTTTCTTT
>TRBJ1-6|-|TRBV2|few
CASSEAGRSPLHF
TGTGCCAGCAGTGAAGCAGGGCGTTCACCCCTCCACTTT
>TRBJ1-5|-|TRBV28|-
CASSFLDTFNQPQHF
TGTGCCAGCAGTTTCCTGGACACCTTCAATCAGCCCCAGCATTTT
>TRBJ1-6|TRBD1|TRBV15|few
CATSRATGTGKNSYNSPLHF
TGTGCCACCAGCAGAGCCACCGGGACAGGAAAAAACTCCTATAATTCACCCCTCCACTTT
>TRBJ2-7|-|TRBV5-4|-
CASSLEAGSSSYEQYF
TGTGCCAGCAGCTTGGAGGCGGGGTCCTCCTCCTACGAGCAGTACTTC
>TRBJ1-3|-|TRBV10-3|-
CAIRDDGSSGNTIYF
TGTGCCATCAGAGACGACGGTAGCTCTGGAAACACCATATATTTT
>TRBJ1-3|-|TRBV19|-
CASRASEGTRSGNTIYF
TGTGCCAGTAGGGCCTCTGAAGGGACCCGCTCCGGAAACACCATATATTTT
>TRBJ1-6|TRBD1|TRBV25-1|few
CASSDPGTGLEPLHF
TGTGCCAGCAGTGACCCTGGGACAGGGCTTGAACCCCTCCACTTT
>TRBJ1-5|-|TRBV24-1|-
CATSGSYSNQPQHF
TGTGCCACCAGTGGCAGTTATAGCAATCAGCCCCAGCATTTT
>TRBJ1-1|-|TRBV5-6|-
CASSLLGPGSTEAFF
TGTGCCAGCAGCTTGTTGGGCCCCGGGTCCACTGAAGCTTTCTTT
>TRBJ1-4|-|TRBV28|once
CASSLLLAGNEKLFF
TGTGCCAGCAGTTTATTGCTCGCAGGGAATGAAAAACTGTTTTTT
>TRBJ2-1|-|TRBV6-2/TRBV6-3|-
CASSLTGYNEQFF
TGTGCCAGCAGCCTAACAGGGTACAATGAGCAGTTCTTC